The TCR beta chain under discussion was sequenced for a study of cytomegalovirus exposure and HLA in healthy donors. PCR used 60 Vbeta primers and 13 Jbeta primers. Some clones are missing from TCRdb's copy, which holds only in-frame ones; the method was immunoSEQ multiplex PCR. The table lists about 160,000 clones, roughly 79% of them singletons. As to this clone: Its specificity is not known.

Overall study results and limits: Later, an analysis showed that TCR beta chains associated with HLA were more clonally expanded than others that were equally common. Excluded were some V segments that proved indistinguishable, including TRBV6-2 and TRBV6-3. The only immune exposure information that was available was CMV serostatus.

CDR1 MNHNS and CDR2 SASEGT come from the germline V gene. Trimming took off 8 bases at V and 0 bases at J, with 14 bases between the two ends. The CDR3 runs 14 residues. Material: PBMCs. The receptor comes from a man aged 30 to 39 in good health and CMV-seronegative. This sequence joins TRBV6-1 and TRBJ2-7; D is perhaps TRBD1 (5 bases). The DNA of the CDR3 is TGTGCCAGCCGGTTTCGACAGAGCTCCTACGAGCAGTACTTC. It encodes CASRFRQSSYEQYF.